This T cell receptor beta chain was recovered during a study of memory CD4+ T cells and cytomegalovirus serostatus. This clone was observed a handful of times. Deletions cut 0 bases from V and 0 bases from J, with 14 bases between. Germline loops: CDR1 SGHNT, CDR2 YYREEE (reference sequence). This CDR3 comprises 17 residues. Single viable CD3+CD4+CD8-CD45RO+ cells were sorted as the memory CD4+ T cells. Clones were read by immunoSEQ multiplex PCR, and TCRdb kept only the in-frame ones, dropping some. The sample consists of about 58,000 clones, approximately 77% of them appearing once. V is TRBV5-4 and J is TRBJ2-3; weak D call: TRBD1 (6 bases). The source of this sequence is an adult in good health and CMV-seronegative. Some clones in this sample may be carry-over from other donors' samples. The sample consisted of memory CD4+ T cells from blood. The CDR3 DNA is TGTGCCAGCAGCTTGGGGGGGCGAGCGAGAAGCACAGATACGCAGTATTTT. It yields the protein CASSLGGRARSTDTQYF.